The T cell receptor (beta chain) under discussion was sequenced for a study of response to subunit inactivated influenza vaccine. TCRdb used MiXCR to reprocess the RT-PCR reads, holding one entry per CDR3 protein. The sample includes 560,000 or so distinct CDR3 sequences, approximately 7.6% seen only once; the top ten take around 13%. This clonotype was seen at least ten times. Germline values: CDR1 MNHNS, CDR2 SASEGT. V shed 3 bases, J shed 4 bases, and the junction held 3 bases outside the gene matches. CDR3 size: 15 residues. The sequencing used PBMCs from blood, collected 23 to 25 months after vaccination. The source of this sequence is a man in his fifties or sixties who received an inactivated influenza vaccine. This rearrangement joins TRBV6-1 to TRBJ1-2; TRBD1 matches 12 bases. CDR3 in DNA: TGTGCCAGCAGTGAGGGACAGGGGGCCGGCTATGGCTACACCTTC. Its protein is CASSEGQGAGYGYTF.